Listed below are T cell receptor beta chains from one sample, sequenced in a study of blood T cell repertoires in COVID-19. Data came from immunoSEQ multiplex PCR; TCRdb stores just in-frame clones and leaves some out. This table has approximately 280,000 clones, 85% appearing once. The sequenced sample was PBMCs or T cells enriched from blood (not recorded which). Receptor source: a woman in her forties or fifties who had recovered from COVID-19. Both conserved end residues are part of each CDR3. Fields, in order: J gene, clone size, D gene, V gene, CDR3 DNA, CDR3 protein. D genes are given only for firm matches. Some rows mark clone size as missing; the rest say once, few, many or name a class of expanded clone.

j_call: TRBJ2-2
clone_size: -
d_call: TRBD2
v_call: TRBV9
cdr3_nt: TGTGCCAGCAGCGTAGTAGGAGCGGGGTCCGGGGAGCTGTTTTTT
cdr3_aa: CASSVVGAGSGELFF

j_call: TRBJ2-1
clone_size: -
d_call: TRBD2
v_call: TRBV5-1
cdr3_nt: TGCGCCAGCAGCTTGGAGGCTAGCGGGGGGGATAATGAGCAGTTCTTC
cdr3_aa: CASSLEASGGDNEQFF

j_call: TRBJ1-5
clone_size: -
d_call: TRBD1
v_call: TRBV27
cdr3_nt: TGTGCCAGCAGTGCAGGGACAGGGGCACAGCCCCAGCATTTT
cdr3_aa: CASSAGTGAQPQHF

j_call: TRBJ2-1
clone_size: -
d_call: -
v_call: TRBV9
cdr3_nt: TGTGCCAGCAGCCCCCGGTTAACCTACAATGAGCAGTTCTTC
cdr3_aa: CASSPRLTYNEQFF

j_call: TRBJ2-7
clone_size: -
d_call: TRBD2
v_call: TRBV6-2/TRBV6-3
cdr3_nt: TGTGCCAGCAGTAAAACCGGGACTAGCGGTTCCTACGAGCAGTACTTC
cdr3_aa: CASSKTGTSGSYEQYF

j_call: TRBJ1-5
clone_size: -
d_call: -
v_call: TRBV28
cdr3_nt: TGTGCCAGCAGTTTTGGCAGGGTGAAAAGTCAGCCCCAGCATTTT
cdr3_aa: CASSFGRVKSQPQHF

j_call: TRBJ1-6
clone_size: -
d_call: -
v_call: TRBV5-6
cdr3_nt: TGTGCCAGCAGCTTGCGTATCAGCTCCTATAATTCACCCCTCCACTTT
cdr3_aa: CASSLRISSYNSPLHF

j_call: TRBJ2-1
clone_size: -
d_call: -
v_call: TRBV6-2/TRBV6-3
cdr3_nt: TGTGCCAGCAGTTACGATGGGCGGGGACTTTACAATGAGCAGTTCTTC
cdr3_aa: CASSYDGRGLYNEQFF

j_call: TRBJ1-1
clone_size: -
d_call: TRBD1
v_call: TRBV12-3/TRBV12-4
cdr3_nt: TGTGCCACCGCGACAGGGCTGAACACTGAAGCTTTCTTT
cdr3_aa: CATATGLNTEAFF

j_call: TRBJ2-2
clone_size: -
d_call: -
v_call: TRBV12-3/TRBV12-4
cdr3_nt: TGTGCCAGCAGCCCCCTTACCGGGGAGCTGTTTTTT
cdr3_aa: CASSPLTGELFF

j_call: TRBJ1-5
clone_size: -
d_call: -
v_call: TRBV28
cdr3_nt: TGTGCCAGCGTTAGGGGGGGAGGCAATCAGCCCCAGCATTTT
cdr3_aa: CASVRGGGNQPQHF

j_call: TRBJ1-5
clone_size: -
d_call: -
v_call: TRBV7-8
cdr3_nt: TGTGCCAGCAGCATACTATCCCGAGGCAACTATAGCAATCAGCCCCAGCATTTT
cdr3_aa: CASSILSRGNYSNQPQHF

j_call: TRBJ2-1
clone_size: -
d_call: TRBD1
v_call: TRBV10-2
cdr3_nt: TGCGCCAGCAGTGAGGCGGCGACAGGGCCCTCCAATGAGCAGTTCTTC
cdr3_aa: CASSEAATGPSNEQFF

j_call: TRBJ2-1
clone_size: -
d_call: -
v_call: TRBV6-2/TRBV6-3
cdr3_nt: TGTGCCAGCAGTTTCGGACAGTTAAGGGTTGTTGTGGTTGAGCAGTTCTTC
cdr3_aa: CASSFGQLRVVVVEQFF

j_call: TRBJ1-4
clone_size: -
d_call: -
v_call: TRBV3-1/TRBV3-2
cdr3_nt: TGTGCCAGTAAAAGGGACATAAGTGAAAAACTGTTTTTT
cdr3_aa: CASKRDISEKLFF

j_call: TRBJ2-1
clone_size: -
d_call: -
v_call: TRBV27
cdr3_nt: TGTGCCAGCAGTTCTAGAGAAATGTCCCCCTACAATGAGCAGTTCTTC
cdr3_aa: CASSSREMSPYNEQFF

j_call: TRBJ2-3
clone_size: once
d_call: TRBD2
v_call: TRBV19
cdr3_nt: TGTGCCAGTAGTATCAAACGGGGGGAACGTGATACGCAGTATTTT
cdr3_aa: CASSIKRGERDTQYF

j_call: TRBJ1-1
clone_size: -
d_call: -
v_call: TRBV14
cdr3_nt: TGTGCCAGCAGCTTCTGGGAGGGCACTGAAGCTTTCTTT
cdr3_aa: CASSFWEGTEAFF

j_call: TRBJ2-3
clone_size: -
d_call: TRBD1
v_call: TRBV7-3
cdr3_nt: TGTGCCAGCAGCCCTACAGGGGCGAAAGATACGCAGTATTTT
cdr3_aa: CASSPTGAKDTQYF

j_call: TRBJ1-1
clone_size: -
d_call: -
v_call: TRBV6-5
cdr3_nt: TGTGCCAGCAGCCTGAGGACAAGACACACTGAAGCTTTCTTT
cdr3_aa: CASSLRTRHTEAFF

j_call: TRBJ2-7
clone_size: -
d_call: -
v_call: TRBV30
cdr3_nt: TGTGCCTGGAGTGGCTCGGGAGACGAGCAGTACTTC
cdr3_aa: CAWSGSGDEQYF

j_call: TRBJ2-3
clone_size: -
d_call: -
v_call: TRBV30
cdr3_nt: TGTGCCTGGAGTGTCGGGGCAGATACGCAGTATTTT
cdr3_aa: CAWSVGADTQYF

j_call: TRBJ2-1
clone_size: -
d_call: -
v_call: TRBV19
cdr3_nt: TGTGCCAGTAGTATAGGGGTGGGGCCCCGCTCCTACAATGAGCAGTTCTTC
cdr3_aa: CASSIGVGPRSYNEQFF

j_call: TRBJ2-3
clone_size: -
d_call: TRBD1
v_call: TRBV7-2
cdr3_nt: TGTGCCAGCAGCAAGGGACAGACAGATACGCAGTATTTT
cdr3_aa: CASSKGQTDTQYF

j_call: TRBJ1-1
clone_size: -
d_call: -
v_call: TRBV18
cdr3_nt: TGTGCCAGCTCACCACCGTCGGGTCGGGTCGGCACTGAAGCTTTCTTT
cdr3_aa: CASSPPSGRVGTEAFF

j_call: TRBJ2-6
clone_size: -
d_call: -
v_call: TRBV29-1
cdr3_nt: TGCAGCGCCGCGGGGGCCTCTGGGGCCAACGTCCTGACTTTC
cdr3_aa: CSAAGASGANVLTF

j_call: TRBJ1-1
clone_size: -
d_call: -
v_call: TRBV7-3
cdr3_nt: TGTGCCAGCAGCCCAGCGGGGGGAAAAACTGAAGCTTTCTTT
cdr3_aa: CASSPAGGKTEAFF

j_call: TRBJ2-1
clone_size: -
d_call: -
v_call: TRBV6-4
cdr3_nt: TGTGCCAGCAGTGAACAGGGGGGGTTTGGCAATGAGCAGTTCTTC
cdr3_aa: CASSEQGGFGNEQFF

j_call: TRBJ2-3
clone_size: -
d_call: TRBD2
v_call: TRBV3-1/TRBV3-2
cdr3_nt: TGTGCCAGCAGCCCCCTAGCGGGAGGGCCCACAGATACGCAGTATTTT
cdr3_aa: CASSPLAGGPTDTQYF

j_call: TRBJ1-2
clone_size: -
d_call: -
v_call: TRBV5-6
cdr3_nt: TGTGCCAGCAGCTTAGGTTCCAGGGGAAACGAGGGCTATGGCTACACCTTC
cdr3_aa: CASSLGSRGNEGYGYTF

j_call: TRBJ2-7
clone_size: -
d_call: -
v_call: TRBV6-1
cdr3_nt: TGTGCCAGCAGTGATTCTCCCGAGGTCTACGAGCAGTACTTC
cdr3_aa: CASSDSPEVYEQYF

j_call: TRBJ1-1
clone_size: -
d_call: -
v_call: TRBV11-2
cdr3_nt: TGTGCCAGCAGCTTCACTTCGGGGAACACTGAAGCTTTCTTT
cdr3_aa: CASSFTSGNTEAFF

j_call: TRBJ2-4
clone_size: -
d_call: -
v_call: TRBV12-3/TRBV12-4
cdr3_nt: TGTGCCAGCAGTCCCAGGGGCTGGAGCATTCAGTACTTC
cdr3_aa: CASSPRGWSIQYF

j_call: TRBJ2-1
clone_size: -
d_call: TRBD2
v_call: TRBV3-1/TRBV3-2
cdr3_nt: TGTGCCAGCAGCCGAAGAGGACTAGCGGGACCCTACAATGAGCAGTTCTTC
cdr3_aa: CASSRRGLAGPYNEQFF

j_call: TRBJ2-7
clone_size: -
d_call: TRBD2
v_call: TRBV6-5
cdr3_nt: TGTGCCAGCAGTTACGATACTAGCGGGACCGAGCAGTACTTC
cdr3_aa: CASSYDTSGTEQYF

j_call: TRBJ1-2
clone_size: -
d_call: TRBD1
v_call: TRBV4-1
cdr3_nt: TGCGCCAGCAGCCAAGACCCGGGACAGGTGACGAACTATGGCTACACCTTC
cdr3_aa: CASSQDPGQVTNYGYTF

j_call: TRBJ1-1
clone_size: -
d_call: TRBD1
v_call: TRBV9
cdr3_nt: TGTGCCAGCAGCCCGGGGCTTAGGAACAGGGGCCAAACTGAAGCTTTCTTT
cdr3_aa: CASSPGLRNRGQTEAFF

j_call: TRBJ2-4
clone_size: once
d_call: TRBD2
v_call: TRBV13
cdr3_nt: TGTGCCAGCAGCTGGAGGTCAGGGACTAGCCCCAAAAACATTCAGTACTTC
cdr3_aa: CASSWRSGTSPKNIQYF

j_call: TRBJ2-1
clone_size: -
d_call: -
v_call: TRBV7-6
cdr3_nt: TGTGCCAGCAGCTTCTCTGCGGGGGCTTCCTACAATGAGCAGTTCTTC
cdr3_aa: CASSFSAGASYNEQFF

j_call: TRBJ2-1
clone_size: -
d_call: -
v_call: TRBV10-1
cdr3_nt: TGCGCCAGCAGTGAGTCGGACTCCGGGCCCTGGAGTTCGCAGTTCTTC
cdr3_aa: CASSESDSGPWSSQFF

j_call: TRBJ2-7
clone_size: -
d_call: TRBD1
v_call: TRBV4-1
cdr3_nt: TGCGCCAGCAGCCAACCGGGACAGCCAACCTACGAGCAGTACTTC
cdr3_aa: CASSQPGQPTYEQYF

j_call: TRBJ2-7
clone_size: -
d_call: TRBD1
v_call: TRBV6-5
cdr3_nt: TGTGCCAGCAGTTACTCGACAGGGCGCTACGAGCAGTACTTC
cdr3_aa: CASSYSTGRYEQYF